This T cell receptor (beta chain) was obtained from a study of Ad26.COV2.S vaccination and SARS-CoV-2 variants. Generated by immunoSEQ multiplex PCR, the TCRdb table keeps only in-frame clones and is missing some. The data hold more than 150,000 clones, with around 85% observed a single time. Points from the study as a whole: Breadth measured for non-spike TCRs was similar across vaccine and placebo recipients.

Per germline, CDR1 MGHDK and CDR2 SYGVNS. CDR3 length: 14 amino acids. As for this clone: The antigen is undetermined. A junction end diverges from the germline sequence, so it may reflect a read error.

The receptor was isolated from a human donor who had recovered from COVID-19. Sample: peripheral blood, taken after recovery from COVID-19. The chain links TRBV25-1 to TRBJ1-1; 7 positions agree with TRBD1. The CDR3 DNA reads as TGTGCCAGCACTGAACCCGGGACAGCAACTGAAGCTTTCTTT. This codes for CASTEPGTATEAFF.